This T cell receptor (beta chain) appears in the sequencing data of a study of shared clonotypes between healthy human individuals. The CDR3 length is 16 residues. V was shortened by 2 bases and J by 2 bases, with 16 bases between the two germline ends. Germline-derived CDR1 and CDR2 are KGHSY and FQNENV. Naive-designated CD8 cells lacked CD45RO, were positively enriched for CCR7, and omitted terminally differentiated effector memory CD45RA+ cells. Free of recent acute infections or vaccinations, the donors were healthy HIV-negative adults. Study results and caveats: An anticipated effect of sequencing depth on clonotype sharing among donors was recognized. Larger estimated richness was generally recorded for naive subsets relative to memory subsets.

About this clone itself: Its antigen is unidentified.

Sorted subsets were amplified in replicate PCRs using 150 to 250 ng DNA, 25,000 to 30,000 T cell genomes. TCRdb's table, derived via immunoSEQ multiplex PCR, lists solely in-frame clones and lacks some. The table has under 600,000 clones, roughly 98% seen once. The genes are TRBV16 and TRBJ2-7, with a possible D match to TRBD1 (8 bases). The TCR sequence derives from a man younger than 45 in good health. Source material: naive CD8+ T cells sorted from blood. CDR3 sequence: CASSQPDREGTYEQYF. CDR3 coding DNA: TGTGCCAGCAGCCAACCGGACAGGGAGGGGACCTACGAGCAGTACTTC.